The rows below give T cell receptor beta chains drawn from one sample of a study of cytomegalovirus exposure and HLA in healthy donors. Profiling relied on immunoSEQ multiplex PCR, and the TCRdb table lists in-frame clones only, not all of them. Found here are under 100,000 clones; the top ten clones hold 4.6%. Sequenced material: PBMCs. The receptors were sampled from a man aged 30 to 45 in good health and CMV-seronegative. CDR3s include the opening cysteine and the closing phenylalanine or tryptophan. The order of the fields is D gene, J gene, V gene, CDR3 DNA, CDR3 protein. A D gene is named only where the DNA matches it firmly.

D: TRBD2
J: TRBJ2-5
V: TRBV15
DNA: TGTGCCACCAGCAGTCACCTACTAGCGGGGGAAGAGACCCAGTACTTC
CDR3: CATSSHLLAGEETQYF

D: TRBD1
J: TRBJ2-1
V: TRBV5-1
DNA: TGCGCCAGCAGACCTGACAGGGATGAGCAGTTCTTC
CDR3: CASRPDRDEQFF

D: TRBD1
J: TRBJ1-1
V: TRBV7-6
DNA: TGTGCCAGCAGCATACTACAGGGGCCGACCGCTGAAGCTTTCTTT
CDR3: CASSILQGPTAEAFF

D: -
J: TRBJ1-1
V: TRBV27
DNA: TGTGCCAGCAGTTTTGGGGGCATGAACACTGAAGCTTTCTTT
CDR3: CASSFGGMNTEAFF

D: TRBD2
J: TRBJ2-5
V: TRBV9
DNA: TGTGCCAGCAGCGCTGGGTCAATAGCGGGAGAACCCCAGTACTTC
CDR3: CASSAGSIAGEPQYF

D: TRBD2
J: TRBJ2-7
V: TRBV5-6
DNA: TGTGCCAGCAGCTTTACCGGGACTAGCGGTTACGAGCAGTACTTC
CDR3: CASSFTGTSGYEQYF

D: -
J: TRBJ2-3
V: TRBV19
DNA: TGTGCCAGTAGTATAAGGTACAGTCGCACAGATACGCAGTATTTT
CDR3: CASSIRYSRTDTQYF

D: -
J: TRBJ2-3
V: TRBV4-2
DNA: TGTGCCAGCAGCCAAGAGGGACAATTTAGGGATACGCAGTATTTT
CDR3: CASSQEGQFRDTQYF

D: -
J: TRBJ2-7
V: TRBV13
DNA: TGTGCCAGCAGCTTAGCAGGCAACGAGCAGTACTTC
CDR3: CASSLAGNEQYF

D: -
J: TRBJ2-3
V: TRBV5-4
DNA: TGTGCCAGCAGCTCGTACACAGATACGCAGTATTTT
CDR3: CASSSYTDTQYF

D: -
J: TRBJ2-3
V: TRBV19
DNA: TGTGCCAGTAGTATAAAGGAAAGGACTATCAGCACAGATACGCAGTATTTT
CDR3: CASSIKERTISTDTQYF

D: TRBD1
J: TRBJ1-3
V: TRBV5-1
DNA: TGCGCCAGCAGCTTACAGGGGTACGGAAACACCATATATTTT
CDR3: CASSLQGYGNTIYF

D: TRBD1
J: TRBJ2-2
V: TRBV18
DNA: TGTGCCGGAGGACAGGCCAACACCGGGGAGCTGTTTTTT
CDR3: CAGGQANTGELFF

D: -
J: TRBJ2-1
V: TRBV27
DNA: TGTGCCAGCAGAACAGGTGGGAATGAGCAGTTCTTC
CDR3: CASRTGGNEQFF

D: -
J: TRBJ2-3
V: TRBV5-1
DNA: TGCGCCAGCAGCTTGGATGCAAGGAGTACGCAGTATTTT
CDR3: CASSLDARSTQYF

D: -
J: TRBJ1-2
V: TRBV18
DNA: TGTGCCAGCTCAGTGGGGGCTTACAACTATGGCTACACCTTC
CDR3: CASSVGAYNYGYTF

D: TRBD1
J: TRBJ2-7
V: TRBV9
DNA: TGTGCCAGCAGCGTAGGGGCAGGGGGCTCCTACGAGCAGTACTTC
CDR3: CASSVGAGGSYEQYF